This T cell receptor (beta chain) was sequenced for a study of vaccination effects on CD4 cells after COVID-19. The table came from immunoSEQ multiplex PCR; TCRdb's copy has only in-frame clones and leaves some out. The sample shows approximately 30,000 clones, roughly 74% of them seen only once. Researchers isolated CD4+ T cells once about 11 days of culture had elapsed. The cohort was immunized with two doses of either the BNT162b2 or mRNA-1273 vaccine. Nucleocapsid antibodies were negative in the vaccine recipients, who had never had SARS-CoV-2 infection. Details on this clone: The antigen is not known.

The TCR originated in a human donor who received a COVID-19 vaccine. The sample in question was CD4+ T cells from PBMCs cultured without peptide, obtained after COVID-19 vaccination.

The CDR3, as DNA: TGTGCCAGCAGCTTCATGGACAGTAATTCACCCCTCCACTTT. It is translated as CASSFMDSNSPLHF. The chain uses TRBV5-5 and TRBJ1-6; D perhaps matches TRBD1 (6 bases). Trimming took off 2 bases at V and 6 bases at J, with 9 bases between the two ends. The CDR3 sequence is 14 residues long. Germline values: CDR1 SGHKS, CDR2 YYEKEE (reference sequence).